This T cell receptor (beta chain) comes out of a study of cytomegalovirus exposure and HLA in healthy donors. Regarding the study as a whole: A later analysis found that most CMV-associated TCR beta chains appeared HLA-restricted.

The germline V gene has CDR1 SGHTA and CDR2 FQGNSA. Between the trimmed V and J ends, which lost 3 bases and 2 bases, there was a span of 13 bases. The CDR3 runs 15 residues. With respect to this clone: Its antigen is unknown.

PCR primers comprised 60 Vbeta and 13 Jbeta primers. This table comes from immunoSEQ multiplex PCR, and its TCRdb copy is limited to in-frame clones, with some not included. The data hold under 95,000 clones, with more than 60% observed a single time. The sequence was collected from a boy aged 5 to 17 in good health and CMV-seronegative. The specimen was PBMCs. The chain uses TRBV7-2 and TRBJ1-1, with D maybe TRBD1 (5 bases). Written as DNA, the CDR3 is TGTGCCAGCAGCTTGACTCCGGGACTTAACACTGAAGCTTTCTTT. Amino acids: CASSLTPGLNTEAFF.